This entry lists 16 T cell receptor beta chains sequenced from one sample in a study of CD8 T cells in Susac syndrome. With random hexamers, reverse transcription was performed on about 0.5 to 1 ug of RNA. Each CDR3 protein is one row after TCRdb ran MiXCR on the immunoSEQ multiplex PCR reads. Of 95,000 to 150,000 distinct CDR3 sequences in the sample, 90% to 95% were seen once. The sequencing sample was made of CD4+ T cells from PBMCs. The receptors here all came from a human donor in good health.

The chain carries TRBV5-1 and TRBJ1-6; D might be TRBD1 (6 bases). This CDR3 is built from 20 residues. The V and J ends lost 0 bases and 5 bases respectively, with 24 bases between them. Germline CDR1 is SGHRS and CDR2 is YFSETQ. The CDR3 sequence is CASSLAPSLDRHPNNSPLHF. In DNA form, the CDR3 reads TGCGCCAGCAGCTTGGCTCCATCCCTCGACAGGCACCCAAATAATTCACCCCTCCACTTT.

The CDR3 reads CASRTQGSYEQYF. CDR3 coding DNA: TGTGCCAGCAGAACACAGGGTTCCTACGAGCAGTACTTC. The chain recombines TRBV6-2 or TRBV6-3 with TRBJ2-7, with a weak D call TRBD1 (6 bases). V dropped 6 bases and J dropped 1 base, with 10 bases sitting between them. The CDR3 runs 13 residues. CDR1 and CDR2 from the germline V gene are MNHEY and SVGEGT.

CDR3 region: CATSDPGDPETQYF. Written as DNA, the CDR3 is TGTGCCACCAGTGACCCGGGAGACCCGGAGACCCAGTACTTC. The rearrangement uses TRBV24-1 and TRBJ2-5, with D tentatively TRBD2 (6 bases). The germline CDR1 and CDR2 sequences are KGHDR and SFDVKD. This CDR3 has 14 residues. The V gene lost 4 bases and the J gene lost 5 bases, with 13 bases spanning the gap.

The DNA for the CDR3 is TGTGCCTGGAGTGTAATGAGTGAAGCTTTCTTT. This encodes CAWSVMSEAFF. This chain uses TRBV30 with TRBJ1-1; D is undetermined. Per the germline V gene, CDR1 is GTSNPN and CDR2 is SVGIG (reference sequence). V was cut by 0 bases and J by 7 bases, with 6 bases left in between. This CDR3 is built from 11 residues.

This clonotype was recorded only once. The J gene is TRBJ2-3, the V gene TRBV6-2 or TRBV6-3; D possibly corresponds to TRBD2 (7 bases). CDR3 length equals 15 residues. V was trimmed by 4 bases and J by 4 bases, leaving 15 bases between them. In germline, CDR1 is MNHEY, CDR2 SVGEGT. The CDR3 loop is CASSLGGGGADTQYF. The CDR3 DNA is TGTGCCAGCAGTTTGGGCGGGGGCGGCGCAGATACGCAGTATTTT.

The chain couples TRBV20-1 to TRBJ2-1; 10 bases are a match to TRBD2. CDR1 is DFQATT and CDR2 is SNEGSKA in the germline V gene (reference sequence). There are 16 residues in the CDR3. V lost 1 base, J lost 4 bases, and 7 bases stayed unmatched. The CDR3 is CSARVVLAGRYNEQFF. CDR3 sequence (DNA): TGCAGTGCTAGAGTCGTACTAGCGGGACGGTACAATGAGCAGTTCTTC.

The V call is TRBV19, the J call TRBJ1-2; 8 nucleotides match TRBD1. The CDR3 extends over 17 amino acids. V was clipped by 5 bases and J by 3 bases; unmatched bases: 14. Germline loops: CDR1 LNHDA, CDR2 SQIVND (reference sequence). Here the CDR3 reads CASSVPTGEAGYYGYTF. The CDR3 DNA reads as TGTGCCAGTAGTGTACCGACAGGGGAAGCAGGTTACTATGGCTACACCTTC.

This chain uses TRBV14 with TRBJ2-2; D not resolved. With 4 bases removed from V and 1 base from J, the gap between germline ends came to 7 bases. This CDR3 contains 14 residues. Germline V gives CDR1 SGHDN, CDR2 FVKESK. The CDR3, as DNA: TGTGCCAGCAGCCGCCACCTGAACACCGGGGAGCTGTTTTTT. Encoded protein: CASSRHLNTGELFF. Filled out from reference TRBV14 and TRBJ2-2, the complete variable domain reads EAGVTQFPSHSVIEKGQTVTLRCDPISGHDNLYWYRRVMGKEIKFLLHFVKESKQDESGMPNNRFLAERTGGTYSTLKVQPAELEDSGVYFCASSRHLNTGELFFGEGSRLTVL.

The genes are TRBV29-1 and TRBJ2-3; no firm D call. The CDR3 extends over 18 amino acids. V lost 3 bases and J 0 bases, leaving 22 bases between the germline ends. Germline values: CDR1 SQVTM, CDR2 ANQGSEA. For the CDR3, the DNA is TGCAGCGTTGACGAACGAGGCGGTAGCCCTCTTAGCACAGATACGCAGTATTTT. Amino acids: CSVDERGGSPLSTDTQYF.

CDR3 sequence (DNA): TGTGCCAGCTCACCACCGGGGTCCCAAGAGACCCAGTACTTC. Translation: CASSPPGSQETQYF. This sequence joins TRBV18 and TRBJ2-5; D not resolved. Germline V lookup: CDR1 KGHSH, CDR2 LQKENI. The CDR3 totals 14 residues. V was cut by 0 bases and J by 1 base, with 6 bases left in between.

The chain joins TRBV7-3 to TRBJ1-1; 7 bases fit TRBD1. Germline lookup yields CDR1 SGHTA and CDR2 FQGTGA. The V gene end was trimmed by 3 bases and the J gene end by 0 bases; junction bases not matched to a gene: 4. The CDR3 has 15 residues. CDR3 in DNA: TGTGCCAGCAGCTTGGACAGGCTCATGAACACTGAAGCTTTCTTT. It translates to CASSLDRLMNTEAFF.

The chain links TRBV2 to TRBJ1-4; tentatively, D is TRBD1 (5 bases). Trimming took 6 bases from V and 7 from J, leaving 12 bases between them. Germline V lookup: CDR1 SNHLY, CDR2 FYNNEI. The CDR3 covers 13 residues. Here the CDR3 DNA reads TGTGCCAGCAGGGATGGGGCCGTTGAAAAACTGTTTTTT. Its translation is CASRDGAVEKLFF. Based on the CDR3 plus reference TRBV2 and TRBJ1-4, the full variable domain is EPEVTQTPSHQVTQMGQEVILRCVPISNHLYFYWYRQILGQKVEFLVSFYNNEISEKSEIFDDQFSVERPDGSNFTLKIRSTKLEDSAMYFCASRDGAVEKLFFGSGTQLSVL.

About this clonotype itself: An end of the junction differs from the germline gene, which may be a read error. The chain links TRBV7-7 to TRBJ2-3; D may be TRBD1 or TRBD2 (6 bases each). The germline CDR1 and CDR2 sequences are SSHAT and FNYEAQ (reference sequence). The CDR3 consists of 15 residues. CDR3 nucleotides: TGTGCTAGCAGCTTAGGGGGGCTCGGGACAGATACGCAGTATTTT. Protein sequence: CASSLGGLGTDTQYF.

The chain employs TRBV20-1 and TRBJ2-7; 9 nucleotides align to TRBD2. Germline V CDR1 and CDR2: DFQATT, SNEGSKA (reference sequence). The CDR3 length is 15 residues. V shed 1 base and J 6 bases; nucleotides not matched to a gene: 10. The CDR3 coding sequence is TGCAGTGCTAGAGGGGCTAGCGGGACATCTGTCGAGCAGTACTTC. It is translated as CSARGASGTSVEQYF.

The chain uses TRBV4-3 and TRBJ2-7; unclear D gene. Trimming removed 0 bases at V and 4 bases at J, with 7 bases between. The CDR3 has 13 residues. Looked up from germline, CDR1 is LGHNA and CDR2 is YSLEER. CDR3 protein: CASSQDLLYEQYF. Written as DNA, the CDR3 is TGCGCCAGCAGCCAAGATCTTCTTTACGAGCAGTACTTC.

The chain employs TRBV4-2 and TRBJ1-5; D is undetermined. The CDR3 runs to 14 residues. The V and J ends lost 1 base and 4 bases respectively, with 8 bases between them. Germline CDR1 is LGHNA and CDR2 is YNFKEQ. The chain's CDR3 is CASSQGGRNQPQHF. The CDR3 nucleotides are TGTGCCAGCAGCCAAGGGGGTAGGAATCAGCCCCAGCATTTT.